The present TCR beta chain was sequenced within a study of T cell changes during pregnancy in multiple sclerosis. This CDR3 comprises 15 residues. Germline V gene data show CDR1 as SGHVS and CDR2 as FQNEAQ. V dropped 5 bases and J dropped 3; count of bases not matched to a gene: 10. Using immunoSEQ multiplex PCR, the repertoire was profiled, and TCRdb retains in-frame clones only, with some absent. The sample records 25,000 to 35,000 clones, just over 90% being singletons. The material was CD8+ T cells from peripheral blood mononuclear cells, obtained before pregnancy. V usage is TRBV7-8 and J usage is TRBJ2-7; 7 nucleotides align to TRBD2. The receptor was derived from a female donor with multiple sclerosis, enrolled in a pregnancy study. The CDR3 protein is CASSPSGSPGYEQYF. The CDR3 DNA is TGTGCCAGCAGCCCTAGCGGTAGTCCCGGCTACGAGCAGTACTTC.